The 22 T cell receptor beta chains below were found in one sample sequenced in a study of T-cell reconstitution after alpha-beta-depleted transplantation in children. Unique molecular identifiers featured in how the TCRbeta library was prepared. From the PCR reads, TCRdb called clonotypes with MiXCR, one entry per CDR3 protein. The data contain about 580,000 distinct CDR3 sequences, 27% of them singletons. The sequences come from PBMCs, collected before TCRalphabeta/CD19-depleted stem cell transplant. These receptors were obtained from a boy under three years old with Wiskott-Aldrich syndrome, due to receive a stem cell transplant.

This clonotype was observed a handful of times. In DNA, the CDR3 is TGTGCCAGCAGCGTAGGAATCGGATACTACGAGCAGTACTTC. It yields the protein CASSVGIGYYEQYF. V and J are TRBV9 and TRBJ2-7; no clear D gene. The CDR3 spans 14 residues. Trimming left V 0 bases short and J 3 bases short, with 10 bases between. CDR1 and CDR2 from the germline V gene are SGDLS and YYNGEE.

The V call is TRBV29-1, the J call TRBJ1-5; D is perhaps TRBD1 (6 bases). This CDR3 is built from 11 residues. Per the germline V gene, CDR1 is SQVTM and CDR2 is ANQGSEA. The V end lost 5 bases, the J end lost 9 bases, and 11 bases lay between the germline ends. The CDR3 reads CSVIRGRPQHF. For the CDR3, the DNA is TGCAGCGTTATACGGGGGCGGCCCCAGCATTTT.

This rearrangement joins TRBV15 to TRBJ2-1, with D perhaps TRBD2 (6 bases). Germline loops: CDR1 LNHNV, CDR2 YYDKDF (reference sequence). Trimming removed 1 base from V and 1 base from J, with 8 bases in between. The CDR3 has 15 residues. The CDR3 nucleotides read TGTGCCACCAGCAGAGTCGGGAGATCCTACAATGAGCAGTTCTTC. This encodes CATSRVGRSYNEQFF.

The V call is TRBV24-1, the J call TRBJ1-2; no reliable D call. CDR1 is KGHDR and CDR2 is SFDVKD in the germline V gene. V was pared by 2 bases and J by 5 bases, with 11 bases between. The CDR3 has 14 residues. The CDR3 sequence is CATSDSGLRYGYTF. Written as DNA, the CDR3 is TGTGCCACCAGTGATTCCGGACTACGTTATGGCTACACCTTC.

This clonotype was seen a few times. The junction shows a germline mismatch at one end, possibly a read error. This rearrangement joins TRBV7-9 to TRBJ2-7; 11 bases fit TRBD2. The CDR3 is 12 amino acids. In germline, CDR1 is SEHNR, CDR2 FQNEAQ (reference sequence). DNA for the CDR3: TGTGCCAGCAGCTTCCTTGGGCTAGCGGGGGGCTTC. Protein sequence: CASSFLGLAGGF. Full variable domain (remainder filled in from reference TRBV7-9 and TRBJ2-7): DTGVSQNPRHKITKRGQNVTFRCDPISEHNRLYWYRQTLGQGPEFLTYFQNEAQLEKSRLLSDRFSAERPKGSFSTLEIQRTEQGDSAMYLCASSFLGLAGGFGPGTRLTVT.

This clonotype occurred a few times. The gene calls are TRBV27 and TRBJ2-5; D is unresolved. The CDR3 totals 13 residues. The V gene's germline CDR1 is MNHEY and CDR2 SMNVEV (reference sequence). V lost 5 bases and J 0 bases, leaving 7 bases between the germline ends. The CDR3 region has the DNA TGTGCCAGCAGTGGTTTAAACCAAGAGACCCAGTACTTC. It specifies CASSGLNQETQYF.

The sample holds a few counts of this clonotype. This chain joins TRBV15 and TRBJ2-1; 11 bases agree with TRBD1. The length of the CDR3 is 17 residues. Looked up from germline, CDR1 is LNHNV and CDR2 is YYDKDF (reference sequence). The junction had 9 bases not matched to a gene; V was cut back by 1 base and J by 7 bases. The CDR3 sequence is CATSRGGDRGRSNEQFF. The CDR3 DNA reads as TGTGCCACCAGCAGAGGCGGGGACAGGGGGAGATCAAATGAGCAGTTCTTC.

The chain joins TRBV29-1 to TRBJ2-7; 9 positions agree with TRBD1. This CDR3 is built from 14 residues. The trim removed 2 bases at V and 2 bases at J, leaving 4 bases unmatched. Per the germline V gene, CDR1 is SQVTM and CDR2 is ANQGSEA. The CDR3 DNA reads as TGCAGCGTTGAAACCGGGACAGGGCCCTACGAGCAGTACTTC. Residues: CSVETGTGPYEQYF.

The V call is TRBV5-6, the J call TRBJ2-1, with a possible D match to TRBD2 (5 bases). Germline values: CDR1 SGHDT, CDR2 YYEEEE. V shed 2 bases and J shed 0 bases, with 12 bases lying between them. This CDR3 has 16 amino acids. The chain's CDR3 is CASSFQLGSSYNEQFF. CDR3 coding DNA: TGTGCCAGCAGCTTTCAACTGGGGAGCTCCTACAATGAGCAGTTCTTC.

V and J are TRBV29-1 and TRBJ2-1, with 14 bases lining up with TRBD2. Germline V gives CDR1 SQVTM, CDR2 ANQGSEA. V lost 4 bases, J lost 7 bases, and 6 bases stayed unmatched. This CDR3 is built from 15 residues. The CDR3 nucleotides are TGCAGCGTTGGGGCTCGACTAGCGGGAGGGAATGAGCAGTTCTTC. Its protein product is CSVGARLAGGNEQFF.

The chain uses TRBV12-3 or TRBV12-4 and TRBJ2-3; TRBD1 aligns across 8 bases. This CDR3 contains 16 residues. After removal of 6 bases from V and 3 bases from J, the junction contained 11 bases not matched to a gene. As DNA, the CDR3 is TGTGCCAGCAGGCCGACAGGGGCAATTAGTACAGATACGCAGTATTTT. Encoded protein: CASRPTGAISTDTQYF.

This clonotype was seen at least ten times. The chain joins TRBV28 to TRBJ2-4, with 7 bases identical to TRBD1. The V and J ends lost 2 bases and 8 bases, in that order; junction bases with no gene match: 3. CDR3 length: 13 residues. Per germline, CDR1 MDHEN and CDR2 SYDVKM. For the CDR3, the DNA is TGTGCCAGCAGTTTAGGCCAGGGGGACATTCAGTACTTC. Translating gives CASSLGQGDIQYF.

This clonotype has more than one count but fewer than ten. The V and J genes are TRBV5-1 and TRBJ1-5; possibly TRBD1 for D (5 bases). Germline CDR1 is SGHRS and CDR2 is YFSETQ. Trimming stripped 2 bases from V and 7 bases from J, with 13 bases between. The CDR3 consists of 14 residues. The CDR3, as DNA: TGCGCCAGCAGCTTAACGGCAGGGTCGCAGCCCCAGCATTTT. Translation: CASSLTAGSQPQHF.

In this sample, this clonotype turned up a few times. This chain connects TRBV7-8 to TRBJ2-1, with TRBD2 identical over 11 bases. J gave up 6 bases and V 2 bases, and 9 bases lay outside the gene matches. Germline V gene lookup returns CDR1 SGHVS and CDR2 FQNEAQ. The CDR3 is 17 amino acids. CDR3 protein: CASSLLHKLAGVNEQFF. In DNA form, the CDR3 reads TGTGCCAGCAGCTTACTTCATAAACTAGCGGGAGTCAATGAGCAGTTCTTC.

The CDR3 DNA reads as TGTGCCAGCAGCCCCCGGACTAGCGGGGATAATGAGCAGTTCTTC. Amino acid sequence: CASSPRTSGDNEQFF. The chain joins TRBV7-6 to TRBJ2-1; 12 nucleotides align to TRBD2. Germline CDR1 reads SGHVS; CDR2 reads FNYEAQ. CDR3 length: 15 residues. V trimming: 5 bases; J trimming: 7 bases; junction bases outside the gene matches: 6.

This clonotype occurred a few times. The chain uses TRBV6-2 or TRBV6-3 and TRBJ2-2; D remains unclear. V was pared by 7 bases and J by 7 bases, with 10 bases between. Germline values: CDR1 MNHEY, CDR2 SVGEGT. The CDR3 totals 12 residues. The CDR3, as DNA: TGTGCCAGCACAGGTAGAAGCGGGGAGCTGTTTTTT. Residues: CASTGRSGELFF.

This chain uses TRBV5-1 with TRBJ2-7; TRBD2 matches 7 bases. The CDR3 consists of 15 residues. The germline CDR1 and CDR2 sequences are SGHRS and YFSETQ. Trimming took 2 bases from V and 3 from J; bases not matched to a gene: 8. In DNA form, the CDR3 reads TGCGCCAGCAGCTTCGGGCTAGCGGACATCTACGAGCAGTACTTC. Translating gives CASSFGLADIYEQYF.

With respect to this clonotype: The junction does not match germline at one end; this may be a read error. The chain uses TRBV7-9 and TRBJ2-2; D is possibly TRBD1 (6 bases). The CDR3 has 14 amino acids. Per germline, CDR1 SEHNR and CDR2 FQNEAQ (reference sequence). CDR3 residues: CASSLPRDTGELFF. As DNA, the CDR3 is TGTGCCAGCAGCCTTCCGAGGGACACCGGGGAGCTTTTTTTT.

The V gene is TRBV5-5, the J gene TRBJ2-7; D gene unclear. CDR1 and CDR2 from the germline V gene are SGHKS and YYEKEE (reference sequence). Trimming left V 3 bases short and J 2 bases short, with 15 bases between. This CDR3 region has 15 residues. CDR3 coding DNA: TGTGCCAGCAGCTCAGTACTCATCGGGCCCTACGAGCAGTACTTC. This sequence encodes CASSSVLIGPYEQYF.

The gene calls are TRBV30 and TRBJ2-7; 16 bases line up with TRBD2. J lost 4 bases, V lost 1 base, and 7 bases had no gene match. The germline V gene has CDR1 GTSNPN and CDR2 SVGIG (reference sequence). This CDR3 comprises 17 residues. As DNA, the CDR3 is TGTGCCTGGAGTGGATCCGGGACTAGCGGGAGGGCTTACGAGCAGTACTTC. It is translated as CAWSGSGTSGRAYEQYF.

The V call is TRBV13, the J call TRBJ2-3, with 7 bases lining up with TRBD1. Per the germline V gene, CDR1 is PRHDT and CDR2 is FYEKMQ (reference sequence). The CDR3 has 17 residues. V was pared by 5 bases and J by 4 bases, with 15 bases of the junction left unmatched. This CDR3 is CASSLRPRQGHADTQYF. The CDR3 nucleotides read TGTGCCAGCAGCCTAAGGCCCCGACAGGGACACGCAGATACGCAGTATTTT.

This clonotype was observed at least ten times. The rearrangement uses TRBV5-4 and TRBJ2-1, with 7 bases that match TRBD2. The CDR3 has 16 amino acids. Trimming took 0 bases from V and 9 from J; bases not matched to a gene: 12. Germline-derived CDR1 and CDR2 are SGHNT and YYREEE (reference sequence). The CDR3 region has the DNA TGTGCCAGCAGCTTGGGCGGGAGATCTCAGTTGGGTGAGCAGTTCTTC. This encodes CASSLGGRSQLGEQFF.